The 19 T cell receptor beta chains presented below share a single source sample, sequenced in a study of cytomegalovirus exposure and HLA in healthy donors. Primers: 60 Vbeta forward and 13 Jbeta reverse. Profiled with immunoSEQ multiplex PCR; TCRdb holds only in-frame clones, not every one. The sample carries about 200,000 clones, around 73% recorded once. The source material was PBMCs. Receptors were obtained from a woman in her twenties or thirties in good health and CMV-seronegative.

The CDR3 region is CASSVGEAQHF. CDR3 DNA sequence: TGTGCCAGCAGTGTTGGAGAGGCCCAGCATTTT. The chain couples TRBV2 to TRBJ1-5; D ambiguous. CDR1 SNHLY and CDR2 FYNNEI come from the germline V gene. The CDR3 contains 11 residues. Trimming left V 4 bases short and J 11 bases short, with 9 bases between. The complete variable domain, with remaining parts taken from reference TRBV2 and TRBJ1-5, reads EPEVTQTPSHQVTQMGQEVILRCVPISNHLYFYWYRQILGQKVEFLVSFYNNEISEKSEIFDDQFSVERPDGSNFTLKIRSTKLEDSAMYFCASSVGEAQHFGDGTRLSIL.

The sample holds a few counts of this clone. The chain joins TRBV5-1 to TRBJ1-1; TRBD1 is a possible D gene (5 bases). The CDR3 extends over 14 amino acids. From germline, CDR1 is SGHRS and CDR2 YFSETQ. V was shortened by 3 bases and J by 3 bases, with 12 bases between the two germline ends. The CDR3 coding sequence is TGCGCCAGCAGCTACCTTCCGGGGGACACTGAAGCTTTCTTT. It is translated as CASSYLPGDTEAFF. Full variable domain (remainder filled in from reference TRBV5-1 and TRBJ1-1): KAGVTQTPRYLIKTRGQQVTLSCSPISGHRSVSWYQQTPGQGLQFLFEYFSETQRNKGNFPGRFSGRQFSNSRSEMNVSTLELGDSALYLCASSYLPGDTEAFFGQGTRLTVV.

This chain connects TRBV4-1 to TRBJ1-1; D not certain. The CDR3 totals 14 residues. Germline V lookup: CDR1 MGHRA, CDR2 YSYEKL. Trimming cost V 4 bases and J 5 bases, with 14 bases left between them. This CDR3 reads CASSRGGRGTEAFF. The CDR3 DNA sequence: TGCGCCAGCAGCCGGGGAGGGAGAGGAACTGAAGCTTTCTTT.

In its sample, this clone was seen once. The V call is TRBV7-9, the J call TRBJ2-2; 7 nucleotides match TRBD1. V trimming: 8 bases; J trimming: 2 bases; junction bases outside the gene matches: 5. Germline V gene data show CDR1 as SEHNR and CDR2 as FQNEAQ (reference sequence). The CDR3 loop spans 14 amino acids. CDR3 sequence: CASVRTGNTGELFF. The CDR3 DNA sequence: TGTGCCAGCGTGCGGACAGGAAACACCGGGGAGCTGTTTTTT.

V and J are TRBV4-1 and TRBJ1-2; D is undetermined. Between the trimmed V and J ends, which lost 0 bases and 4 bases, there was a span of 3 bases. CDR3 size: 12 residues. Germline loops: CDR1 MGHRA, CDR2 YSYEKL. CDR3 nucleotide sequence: TGCGCCAGCAGCCAAGAAGCCTATGGCTACACCTTC. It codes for CASSQEAYGYTF.

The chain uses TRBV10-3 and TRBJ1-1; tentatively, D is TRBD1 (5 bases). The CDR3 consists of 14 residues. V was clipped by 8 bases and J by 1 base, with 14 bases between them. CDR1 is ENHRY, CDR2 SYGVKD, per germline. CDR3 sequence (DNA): TGTGCCATCGATTCCGGGACTACGAACACTGAAGCTTTCTTT. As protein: CAIDSGTTNTEAFF.

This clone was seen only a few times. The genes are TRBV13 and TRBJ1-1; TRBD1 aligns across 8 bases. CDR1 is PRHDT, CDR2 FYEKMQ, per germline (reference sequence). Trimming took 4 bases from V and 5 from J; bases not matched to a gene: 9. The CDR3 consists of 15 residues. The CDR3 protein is CASSSMDREGTEAFF. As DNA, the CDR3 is TGTGCCAGCAGCTCTATGGACAGGGAGGGGACTGAAGCTTTCTTT.

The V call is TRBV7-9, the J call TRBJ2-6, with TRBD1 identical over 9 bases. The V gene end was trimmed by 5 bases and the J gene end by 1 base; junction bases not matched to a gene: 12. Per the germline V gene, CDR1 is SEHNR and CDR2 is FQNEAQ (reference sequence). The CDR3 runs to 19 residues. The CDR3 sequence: CASSHTAGTGLSGANVLTF. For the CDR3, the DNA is TGTGCCAGCAGCCACACCGCCGGGACAGGGTTATCTGGGGCCAACGTCCTGACTTTC.

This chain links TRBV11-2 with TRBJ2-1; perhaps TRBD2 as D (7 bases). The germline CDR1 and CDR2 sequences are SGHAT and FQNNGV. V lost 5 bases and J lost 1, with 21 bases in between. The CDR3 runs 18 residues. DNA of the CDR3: TGTGCCAGCAGCCCGCAGTTGTTTGGGGGGGCTTCCTACAATGAGCAGTTCTTC. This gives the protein CASSPQLFGGASYNEQFF.

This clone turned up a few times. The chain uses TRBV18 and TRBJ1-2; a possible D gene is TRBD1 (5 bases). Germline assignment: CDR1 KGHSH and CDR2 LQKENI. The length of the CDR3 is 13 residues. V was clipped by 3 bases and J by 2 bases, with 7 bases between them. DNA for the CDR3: TGTGCCAGCTCACCGGACAAGAACTATGGCTACACCTTC. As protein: CASSPDKNYGYTF.

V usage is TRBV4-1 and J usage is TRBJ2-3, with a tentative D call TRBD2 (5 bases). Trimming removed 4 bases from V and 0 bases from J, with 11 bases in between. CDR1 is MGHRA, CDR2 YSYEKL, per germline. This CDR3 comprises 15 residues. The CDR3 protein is CASSPLGVSTDTQYF. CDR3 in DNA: TGCGCCAGCAGCCCCCTCGGGGTAAGCACAGATACGCAGTATTTT.

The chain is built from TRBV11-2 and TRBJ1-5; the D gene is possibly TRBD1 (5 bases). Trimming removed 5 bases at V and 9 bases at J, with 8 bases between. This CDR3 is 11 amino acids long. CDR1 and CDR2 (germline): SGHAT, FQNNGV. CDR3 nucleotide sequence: TGTGCCAGCAGCCAGGGAGGGCCCCAGCATTTT. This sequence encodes CASSQGGPQHF.

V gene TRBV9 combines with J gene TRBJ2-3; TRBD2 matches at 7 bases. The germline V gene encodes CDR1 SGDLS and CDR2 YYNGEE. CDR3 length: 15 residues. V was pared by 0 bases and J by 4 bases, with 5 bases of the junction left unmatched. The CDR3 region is CASSVDYGGADTQYF. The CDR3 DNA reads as TGTGCCAGCAGCGTAGACTATGGGGGGGCAGATACGCAGTATTTT.

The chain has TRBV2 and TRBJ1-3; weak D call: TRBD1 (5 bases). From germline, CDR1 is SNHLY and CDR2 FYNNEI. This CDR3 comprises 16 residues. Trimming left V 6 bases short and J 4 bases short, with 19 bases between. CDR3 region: CASRDPAGLAGNTIYF. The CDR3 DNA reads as TGTGCCAGCAGGGACCCAGCAGGGTTGGCAGGAAACACCATATATTTT.

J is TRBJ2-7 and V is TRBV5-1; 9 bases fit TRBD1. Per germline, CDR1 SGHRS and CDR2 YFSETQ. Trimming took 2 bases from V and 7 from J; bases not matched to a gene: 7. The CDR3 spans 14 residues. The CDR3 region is CASSLQGALGEQYF. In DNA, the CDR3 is TGCGCCAGCAGCTTACAGGGGGCATTGGGGGAGCAGTACTTC.

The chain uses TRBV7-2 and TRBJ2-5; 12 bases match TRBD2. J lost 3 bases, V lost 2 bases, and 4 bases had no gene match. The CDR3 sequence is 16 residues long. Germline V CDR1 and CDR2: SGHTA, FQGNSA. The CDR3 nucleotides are TGTGCCAGCAGCTTAAGGTGGACTAGCGGGAAAGAGACCCAGTACTTC. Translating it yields CASSLRWTSGKETQYF.

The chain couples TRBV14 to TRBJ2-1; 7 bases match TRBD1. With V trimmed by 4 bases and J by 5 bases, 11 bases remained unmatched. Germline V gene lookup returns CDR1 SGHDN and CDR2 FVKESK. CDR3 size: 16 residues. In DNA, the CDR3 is TGTGCCAGCAGCCCTTATAAGGGGGCTGTAAACAATGAGCAGTTCTTC. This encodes CASSPYKGAVNNEQFF.

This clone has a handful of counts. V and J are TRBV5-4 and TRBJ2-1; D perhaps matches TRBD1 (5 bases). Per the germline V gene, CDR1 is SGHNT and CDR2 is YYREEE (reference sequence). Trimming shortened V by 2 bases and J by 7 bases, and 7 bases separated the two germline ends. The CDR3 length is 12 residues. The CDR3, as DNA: TGTGCCAGCAGCTTACAGGTGAATGAGCAGTTCTTC. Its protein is CASSLQVNEQFF.

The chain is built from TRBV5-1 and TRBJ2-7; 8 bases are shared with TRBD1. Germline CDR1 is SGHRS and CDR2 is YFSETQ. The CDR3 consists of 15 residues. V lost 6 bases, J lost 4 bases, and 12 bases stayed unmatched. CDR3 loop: CASTQGAVSLYEQYF. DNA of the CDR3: TGCGCCAGCACGCAGGGGGCAGTATCCCTTTACGAGCAGTACTTC.